A single sample is the source of the 24 T cell receptor beta chains below, sequenced in a study of shared clonotypes between healthy human individuals. Data came from immunoSEQ multiplex PCR; TCRdb stores just in-frame clones and leaves some out. In the table there are about 1.1 million clones, 60% to 85% of which are singletons. The sample taken for sequencing was memory CD4+ T cells from PBMCs. Regarding subset: CD45RA-negative fraction. The receptors derive from a young man in good health. Some clones in this sample may be carry-over from other donors' samples.

This chain joins TRBV2 and TRBJ1-2; possibly TRBD1 for D (6 bases). There are 14 residues in the CDR3. The V end lost 5 bases, the J end lost 2 bases, and 12 bases lay between the germline ends. Per the germline V gene, CDR1 is SNHLY and CDR2 is FYNNEI. The CDR3 DNA is TGTGCCAGCAGTATACAGGGATGGAACTATGGCTACACCTTC. Its protein product is CASSIQGWNYGYTF.

The chain employs TRBV28 and TRBJ2-5; TRBD2 matches 10 bases. After removal of 3 bases from V and 4 bases from J, the junction contained 5 bases not matched to a gene. CDR3 length: 15 amino acids. Per the germline V gene, CDR1 is MDHEN and CDR2 is SYDVKM. CDR3 loop: CASSFLAGGSETQYF. The CDR3 DNA follows: TGTGCCAGCAGTTTCTTAGCGGGAGGCTCAGAGACCCAGTACTTC.

V usage is TRBV10-3 and J usage is TRBJ1-2; 7 nucleotides agree with TRBD1. V shed 5 bases and J 3 bases; nucleotides not matched to a gene: 3. CDR1 ENHRY and CDR2 SYGVKD come from the germline V gene. The CDR3 runs 13 residues. This CDR3 reads CAISPGTDYGYTF. DNA for the CDR3: TGTGCCATCAGTCCCGGGACAGACTATGGCTACACCTTC.

This chain uses TRBV5-1 with TRBJ2-7; possibly TRBD1 or TRBD2 for D (5 bases each). The CDR3 totals 14 residues. Between the trimmed V and J ends, which lost 5 bases and 5 bases, there was a span of 17 bases. The germline gives CDR1 SGHRS, CDR2 YFSETQ. As DNA, the CDR3 is TGCGCCAGCAGTAAGACGGGGCTTGGGGACGAGCAGTACTTC. Its translation: CASSKTGLGDEQYF.

About this clone itself: Just one base apart from a much larger clone, this may be a read error. The sample contains more than one DNA sequence encoding this CDR3. The chain combines TRBV29-1 with TRBJ2-7; D gene ambiguous. This CDR3 is built from 12 residues. Trimming removed 4 bases at V and 5 bases at J, with 12 bases between. Germline V gene data show CDR1 as SQVTM and CDR2 as ANQGSEA. The CDR3 nucleotides read TGCAGCGTTGGGGGTGGTGGGCACGAGCAGTACTTC. This encodes CSVGGGGHEQYF.

This clone has a handful of counts. At the DNA level, this CDR3 is encoded by other sequences in the same sample as well. This rearrangement joins TRBV29-1 to TRBJ1-2; D gene unclear. CDR3 length equals 10 residues. The V end was cut by 4 bases, the J end by 6 bases, with 6 bases between. Per germline, CDR1 SQVTM and CDR2 ANQGSEA. The CDR3 region is CSVGGDGYTF. The CDR3 bases are TGCAGCGTTGGAGGAGATGGCTACACCTTC.

This chain links TRBV4-1 with TRBJ1-1; weak D call: TRBD1 (5 bases). The CDR3 has 15 residues. CDR1 and CDR2 from the germline V gene are MGHRA and YSYEKL. The V and J ends lost 2 bases and 1 base respectively, with 11 bases between them. This CDR3 is CASSQIRAGNTEAFF. As DNA, the CDR3 is TGCGCCAGCAGCCAAATCAGGGCGGGGAACACTGAAGCTTTCTTT.

CDR3: CASSLVLADEQFF. The CDR3 DNA follows: TGCGCCAGCAGCTTGGTCCTAGCGGATGAGCAGTTCTTC. V usage is TRBV5-1 and J usage is TRBJ2-1; TRBD2 aligns across 7 bases. Germline CDR1 and CDR2: SGHRS and YFSETQ. The junction had 2 bases not matched to a gene; V was cut back by 0 bases and J by 8 bases. The CDR3 loop spans 13 amino acids.

The V and J genes are TRBV7-3 and TRBJ2-7, with D unresolved. The length of the CDR3 is 13 residues. Germline V gene lookup returns CDR1 SGHTA and CDR2 FQGTGA. V was pared by 0 bases and J by 4 bases, with 7 bases between. CDR3 residues: CASSLTARYEQYF. For the CDR3, the DNA is TGTGCCAGCAGCTTAACGGCTAGGTACGAGCAGTACTTC.

The V gene is TRBV29-1, the J gene TRBJ2-1; TRBD1 matches 9 bases. Germline V gene data show CDR1 as SQVTM and CDR2 as ANQGSEA. V was pared by 7 bases and J by 1 base, with 8 bases of the junction left unmatched. The length of the CDR3 is 15 residues. The CDR3, as DNA: TGCAGCGCAGGGGGGGACAGGGAATCCTACAATGAGCAGTTCTTC. This translates into CSAGGDRESYNEQFF.

CDR3 in DNA: TGTGCCTGGAGAAGGGGGTGGGAGACCCAGTACTTC. This sequence encodes CAWRRGWETQYF. V usage is TRBV30 and J usage is TRBJ2-5, with a tentative D call TRBD1 (6 bases). The CDR3 sequence is 12 residues long. Germline V gene data show CDR1 as GTSNPN and CDR2 as SVGIG (reference sequence). Between the trimmed V and J ends, which lost 3 bases and 5 bases, there was a span of 10 bases.

This chain connects TRBV6-4 to TRBJ2-1; possibly TRBD2 for D (6 bases). Trimming shortened V by 2 bases and J by 0 bases, and 8 bases separated the two germline ends. The CDR3 covers 15 residues. Germline V lookup: CDR1 MRHNA, CDR2 SNTAGT. The CDR3 DNA is TGTGCCAGCAGTGACAGACTAGTCTCCTACAATGAGCAGTTCTTC. Its protein product is CASSDRLVSYNEQFF.

The chain couples TRBV9 to TRBJ1-1; D unresolved. Trimming removed 4 bases from V and 4 bases from J, with 17 bases in between. The CDR3 sequence is 15 residues long. Germline CDR1 and CDR2: SGDLS and YYNGEE. CDR3 bases: TGTGCCAGCAGCCCCACTGCAGGTTCTGGCACTGAAGCTTTCTTT. Protein: CASSPTAGSGTEAFF.

V and J are TRBV29-1 and TRBJ1-2, with 8 bases that match TRBD1. The germline V gene encodes CDR1 SQVTM and CDR2 ANQGSEA. The CDR3 is made up of 12 amino acids. J lost 3 bases, V lost 4 bases, and 1 base had no gene match. CDR3 DNA sequence: TGCAGCGTTGTGGGACAGGACTATGGCTACACCTTC. Translating gives CSVVGQDYGYTF.

The rearrangement uses TRBV6-1 and TRBJ1-4; no clear D gene. The CDR3 is 13 residues long. Trimming removed 6 bases at V and 8 bases at J, with 13 bases between. Germline V gene data show CDR1 as MNHNS and CDR2 as SASEGT. This chain's CDR3 is CASRGRIEEKLFF. The DNA of the CDR3 is TGTGCCAGCAGGGGCAGGATAGAAGAAAAACTGTTTTTT.

V and J are TRBV27 and TRBJ1-2; 7 bases are shared with TRBD1. Trimming removed 3 bases from V and 3 bases from J; junction bases left unmatched: 1. From germline, CDR1 is MNHEY and CDR2 SMNVEV (reference sequence). The CDR3 runs 13 residues. The DNA of the CDR3 is TGTGCCAGCAGTTTTACAGGGGACTATGGCTACACCTTC. Translation gives CASSFTGDYGYTF.

This clone was found once. In the same sample, other DNA sequences code for this CDR3. The J gene is TRBJ1-2, the V gene TRBV2; D may be TRBD1 (5 bases). This CDR3 contains 12 residues. Germline assignment: CDR1 SNHLY and CDR2 FYNNEI. V dropped 8 bases and J dropped 4 bases, with 11 bases sitting between them. CDR3 nucleotide sequence: TGTGCCAGCTCCGGGACGGCCTATGGCTACACCTTC. Amino acid sequence: CASSGTAYGYTF.

On this clone itself: This CDR3 is also generated by other DNA sequences in the sample. The chain links TRBV6-5 to TRBJ1-1; D ambiguous. CDR1 and CDR2 from the germline V gene are MNHEY and SVGAGI. The CDR3 is 12 amino acids. The V end lost 5 bases, the J end lost 1 base, and 5 bases lay between the germline ends. The CDR3 loop reads CASSHRNTEAFF. DNA for the CDR3: TGTGCCAGCAGTCACAGGAACACTGAAGCTTTCTTT.

The chain carries TRBV6-4 and TRBJ1-5; D is perhaps TRBD1 (5 bases). From germline, CDR1 is MRHNA and CDR2 SNTAGT. CDR3 size: 13 residues. Trimming left V 4 bases short and J 5 bases short, with 9 bases between. CDR3 coding DNA: TGTGCCAGCAGTGCAGGGTTCGATCAGCCCCAGCATTTT. It codes for CASSAGFDQPQHF.

The table lists this clone with a count of one. The chain joins TRBV6-1 to TRBJ1-5; D gene uncertain. This CDR3 comprises 14 residues. V was cut by 4 bases and J by 11 bases, with 18 bases left in between. In germline, CDR1 is MNHNS, CDR2 SASEGT. This CDR3 is CASSVTGLPGAQHF. CDR3 nucleotides: TGTGCCAGCAGTGTTACCGGGCTACCCGGGGCCCAGCATTTT.

This clone occurred once. The rearrangement uses TRBV7-2 and TRBJ2-5; D unclear. The ends were cut back, 2 bases at V and 5 bases at J, with 6 bases in the middle. The germline V gene encodes CDR1 SGHTA and CDR2 FQGNSA. This CDR3 has 12 amino acids. The CDR3 coding sequence is TGTGCCAGCAGCTTACAAAGGGAGACCCAGTACTTC. The encoded protein is CASSLQRETQYF.

At least ten counts were recorded for this clone. CDR3 sequence reads: CASSPDGVNAYEQYF. The CDR3 DNA follows: TGTGCCAGCAGTCCCGACGGGGTAAATGCCTACGAGCAGTACTTC. The chain uses TRBV27 and TRBJ2-7; the D gene is possibly TRBD2 (5 bases). The CDR3 extends over 15 amino acids. Germline V lookup: CDR1 MNHEY, CDR2 SMNVEV (reference sequence). The germline V and J ends were trimmed by 5 bases and 2 bases, with 16 bases remaining between them.

The V call is TRBV19, the J call TRBJ2-1, with TRBD2 as a possible D gene (6 bases). Germline CDR1 LNHDA, CDR2 SQIVND (reference sequence). Trimming removed 7 bases at V and 0 bases at J, with 10 bases between. The CDR3 runs 14 residues. The CDR3 sequence: CASTHGSSYNEQFF. CDR3 sequence (DNA): TGTGCCAGTACCCACGGGAGCTCCTACAATGAGCAGTTCTTC.

The gene calls are TRBV6-7 and TRBJ2-7; 8 nucleotides agree with TRBD2. TRBV6-7 is assigned to the ORF class and has an uncertain function. With 4 bases clipped from V and 10 bases from J, the junction kept 9 bases outside the gene matches. The CDR3 spans 13 residues. This chain's CDR3 is CASSLGLAGLQYF. In nucleotides, the CDR3 is TGTGCCAGCAGTTTGGGCCTAGCGGGTCTTCAGTACTTC.